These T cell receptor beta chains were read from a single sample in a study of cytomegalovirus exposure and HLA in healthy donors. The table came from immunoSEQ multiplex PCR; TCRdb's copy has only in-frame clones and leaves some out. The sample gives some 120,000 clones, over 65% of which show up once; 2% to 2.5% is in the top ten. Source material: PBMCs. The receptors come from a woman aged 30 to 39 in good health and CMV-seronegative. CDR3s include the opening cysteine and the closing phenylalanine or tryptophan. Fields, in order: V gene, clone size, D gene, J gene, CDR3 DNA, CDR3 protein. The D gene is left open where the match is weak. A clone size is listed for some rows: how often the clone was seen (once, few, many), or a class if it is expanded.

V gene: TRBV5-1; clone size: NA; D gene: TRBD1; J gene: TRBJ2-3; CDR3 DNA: TGCGCCAGCAGCTTGGAGACAGGGGCCCTCACAGATACGCAGTATTTT; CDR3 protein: CASSLETGALTDTQYF
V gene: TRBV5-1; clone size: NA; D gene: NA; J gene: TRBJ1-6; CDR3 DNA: TGCGCCAGCAGTAGTCAGGAAGATTCACCCCTCCACTTT; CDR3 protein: CASSSQEDSPLHF
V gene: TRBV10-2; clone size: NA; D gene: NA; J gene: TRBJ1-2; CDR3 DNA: TGCGCCAGCAGTGAGTCGGTCGGGGGAGAGGGCTATGGCTACACCTTC; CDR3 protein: CASSESVGGEGYGYTF
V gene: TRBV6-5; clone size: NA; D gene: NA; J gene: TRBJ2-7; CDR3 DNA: TGTGCCAGCAGTTACGGGCATAAAGAGCAGTACTTC; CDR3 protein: CASSYGHKEQYF
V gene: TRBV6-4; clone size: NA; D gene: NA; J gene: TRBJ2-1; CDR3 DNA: TGTGCCAGCAGTGGCCAGGGTTCTGGTGAGCAGTTCTTC; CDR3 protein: CASSGQGSGEQFF
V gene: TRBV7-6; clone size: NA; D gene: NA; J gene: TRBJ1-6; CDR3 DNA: TGTGCCAGCAGCCGGGGGGGCGATGATTCACCCCTCCACTTT; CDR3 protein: CASSRGGDDSPLHF
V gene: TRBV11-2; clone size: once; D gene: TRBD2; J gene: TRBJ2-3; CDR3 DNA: TGTGCCAGCAGCCTAAGGGAGGGCTCTAGCACAGATACGCAGTATTTT; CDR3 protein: CASSLREGSSTDTQYF
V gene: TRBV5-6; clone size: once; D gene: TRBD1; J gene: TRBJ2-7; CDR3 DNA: TGTGCCAGCAGCGCGACAGGGGTCAGCTCCTACGAGCAGTACTTC; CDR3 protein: CASSATGVSSYEQYF
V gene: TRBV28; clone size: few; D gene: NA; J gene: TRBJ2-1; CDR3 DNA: TGTGCCAGCAGTCTCCCAGGGGATGAGCAGTTCTTC; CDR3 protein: CASSLPGDEQFF
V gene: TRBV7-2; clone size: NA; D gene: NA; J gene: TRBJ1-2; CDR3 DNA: TGTGCCAGCAGCCAAACAGGGTCTGGCTACACCTTC; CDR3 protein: CASSQTGSGYTF
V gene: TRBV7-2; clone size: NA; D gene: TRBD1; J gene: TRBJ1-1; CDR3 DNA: TGTGCCAGCAGCTCTTCCCCCCGGGACAGGGGACAGAACACTGAAGCTTTCTTT; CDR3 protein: CASSSSPRDRGQNTEAFF
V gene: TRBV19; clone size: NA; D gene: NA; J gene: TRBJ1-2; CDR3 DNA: TGTGCCAGTAGCCCCCCGGACAGTTTGCGGGGCTACACCTTC; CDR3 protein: CASSPPDSLRGYTF
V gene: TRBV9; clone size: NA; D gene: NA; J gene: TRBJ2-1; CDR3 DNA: TGTGCCAGCAGCGTAGAGGGGGCCTACAATGAGCAGTTCTTC; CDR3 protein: CASSVEGAYNEQFF
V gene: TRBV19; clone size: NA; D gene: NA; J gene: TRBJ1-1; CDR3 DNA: TGTGCCAGTAGTCAAGGGGGGGTCCGGACCACTGAAGCTTTCTTT; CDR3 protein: CASSQGGVRTTEAFF
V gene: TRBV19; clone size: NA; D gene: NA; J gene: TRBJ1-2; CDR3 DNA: TGTGCCAGTAGTGCGACAGGCGGCTACACCTTC; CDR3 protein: CASSATGGYTF
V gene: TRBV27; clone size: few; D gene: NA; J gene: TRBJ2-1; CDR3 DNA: TGTGCCAGCAGCAAAGAGGGGGTTTCCTACAATGAGCAGTTCTTC; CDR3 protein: CASSKEGVSYNEQFF
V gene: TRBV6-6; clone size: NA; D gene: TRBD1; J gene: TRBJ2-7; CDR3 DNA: TGTGCCAGCAGTGCTGGACAGGGGTTGAAGCAGTACTTC; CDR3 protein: CASSAGQGLKQYF
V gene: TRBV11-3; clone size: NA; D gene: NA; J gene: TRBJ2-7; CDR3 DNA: TGTGCCAGCAGCACCTCGACAGCCTCCTACGAGCAGTACTTC; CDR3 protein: CASSTSTASYEQYF
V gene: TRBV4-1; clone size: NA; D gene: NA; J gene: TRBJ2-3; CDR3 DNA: TGCGCCAGCAGCCAAGACCCCGGGACTGGCACAGATACGCAGTATTTT; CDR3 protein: CASSQDPGTGTDTQYF
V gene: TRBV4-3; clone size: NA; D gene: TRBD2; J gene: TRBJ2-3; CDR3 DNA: TGCGCCAGCAGCCAGCTAGCGGGGGGGCGAACAGATACGCAGTATTTT; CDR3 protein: CASSQLAGGRTDTQYF
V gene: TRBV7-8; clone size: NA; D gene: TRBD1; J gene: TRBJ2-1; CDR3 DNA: TGTGCCAGCAGCTTAGTGCGACAGGGAAGGGGAAATGAGCAGTTCTTC; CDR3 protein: CASSLVRQGRGNEQFF